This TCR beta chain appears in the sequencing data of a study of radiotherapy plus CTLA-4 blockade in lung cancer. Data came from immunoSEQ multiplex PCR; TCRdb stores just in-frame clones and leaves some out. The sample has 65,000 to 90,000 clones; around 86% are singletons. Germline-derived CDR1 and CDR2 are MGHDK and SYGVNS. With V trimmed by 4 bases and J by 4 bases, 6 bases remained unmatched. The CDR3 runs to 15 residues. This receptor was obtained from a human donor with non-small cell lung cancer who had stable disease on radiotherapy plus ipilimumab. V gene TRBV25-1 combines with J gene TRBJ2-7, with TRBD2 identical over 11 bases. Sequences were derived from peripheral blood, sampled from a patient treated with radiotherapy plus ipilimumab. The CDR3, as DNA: TGTGCCAGCAGTGTGAAGACTAGCGGGATTTACGAGCAGTACTTC. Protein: CASSVKTSGIYEQYF.